This T cell receptor (beta chain) was sequenced for a study of blood T cell repertoires in COVID-19. Study details: The cDNA or gDNA used as material had been derived from T cells, B-cell-depleted T cells, or PBMCs.

Germline V CDR1 and CDR2: SEHNR, FQNEAQ (reference sequence). This CDR3 region has 13 residues. The junction had 1 base not matched to a gene; V was cut back by 6 bases and J by 7 bases. Clones were sequenced by immunoSEQ multiplex PCR, and TCRdb holds only the in-frame ones, with some missing. The table records approximately 300,000 clones, 92% of them present only once. As for this clone: This sample also contains other DNA sequences that code for the same CDR3.

The chain has TRBV7-9 and TRBJ2-1; TRBD2 agrees at 12 bases. The specimen was PBMCs or T cells enriched from blood (not recorded which). The clonotype was recovered from a woman between 25 and 40 years old who had recovered from COVID-19. The CDR3 DNA reads as TGTGCCAGCAGTCTAGCGGGGGGGAATGAGCAGTTCTTC. This gives the protein CASSLAGGNEQFF.